These 31 T cell receptor beta chains were sequenced from one sample in a study of shared clonotypes between healthy human individuals. Produced via immunoSEQ multiplex PCR; TCRdb's table is partial and in-frame only. Of 2.3 million or so clones listed, approximately 95% were seen once; the top ten hold about 0.39%. Sequenced input: naive CD4+ T cells from PBMCs. As for subset: CD45RA+ positively selected. These receptors were taken from a man aged 18 to 30 in good health. Some clones in this sample may be carry-over from other donors' samples.

J is TRBJ2-1 and V is TRBV19; 7 bases line up with TRBD1. The CDR3 is 14 amino acids. The ends lost 5 bases at V and 6 bases at J; junction bases unmatched: 7. Germline loops: CDR1 LNHDA, CDR2 SQIVND (reference sequence). The CDR3 DNA sequence: TGTGCCAGTAGTTACTACAGGGGTAGCAATGAGCAGTTCTTC. Translating it yields CASSYYRGSNEQFF.

Details on this clone: The same CDR3 is also encoded by other DNA sequences in this sample. The CDR3 region is CASSPGLAGSYEQYF. CDR3 bases: TGCGCCAGCAGCCCTGGACTAGCGGGGAGCTACGAGCAGTACTTC. The chain has TRBV4-1 and TRBJ2-7; TRBD2 agrees at 12 bases. This CDR3 comprises 15 residues. Trimming at V came to 4 bases and at J to 3 bases, leaving 4 bases not matched to a gene. Germline V gene data show CDR1 as MGHRA and CDR2 as YSYEKL.

V gene TRBV6-5 combines with J gene TRBJ2-5; D assignment may be TRBD1 or TRBD2 (7 bases each). CDR1 is MNHEY and CDR2 is SVGAGI in the germline V gene. This CDR3 has 14 residues. The V gene lost 6 bases and the J gene lost 2 bases, with 13 bases spanning the gap. The CDR3 nucleotides read TGTGCCAGCAGGTTCAGGGGGGGTCAAGAGACCCAGTACTTC. Translated: CASRFRGGQETQYF.

In the case of this clone: Other DNA sequences within the sample encode an identical CDR3. CDR3 sequence reads: CASSLPGANTGELFF. DNA of the CDR3: TGCGCCAGCAGCTTGCCGGGAGCGAACACCGGGGAGCTGTTTTTT. This sequence joins TRBV5-1 and TRBJ2-2; D perhaps matches TRBD2 (6 bases). CDR1 and CDR2 (germline): SGHRS, YFSETQ. The V and J ends lost 1 base and 0 bases respectively, with 7 bases between them. This CDR3 contains 15 residues.

Worth noting for this clone: The sample holds other DNA sequences that translate to the same CDR3. The genes are TRBV6-5 and TRBJ2-1; D is undetermined. The V and J ends lost 3 bases and 3 bases respectively, with 12 bases between them. Germline assignment: CDR1 MNHEY and CDR2 SVGAGI. The CDR3 totals 15 residues. CDR3: CASSYAAVSYNEQFF. The CDR3 DNA reads TGTGCCAGCAGTTATGCGGCAGTGAGCTACAATGAGCAGTTCTTC.

This chain links TRBV28 with TRBJ2-1; D not certain. The CDR3 loop spans 13 amino acids. V dropped 1 base and J dropped 7 bases, with 8 bases sitting between them. Per the germline V gene, CDR1 is MDHEN and CDR2 is SYDVKM. CDR3 sequence reads: CASSLLWGNEQFF. For the CDR3, the DNA is TGTGCCAGCAGTTTATTATGGGGTAATGAGCAGTTCTTC.

The CDR3 loop is CASSLILGYTEAFF. As DNA, the CDR3 is TGTGCCAGCAGCTTGATTCTGGGGTACACTGAAGCTTTCTTT. The chain has TRBV5-5 and TRBJ1-1; D unclear. CDR1 is SGHKS and CDR2 is YYEKEE in the germline V gene (reference sequence). CDR3 length equals 14 residues. Trimming took 1 base from V and 3 from J, leaving 10 bases between them.

The chain is built from TRBV19 and TRBJ1-5; D is possibly TRBD1 (6 bases). Trimming shortened V by 8 bases and J by 0 bases, and 17 bases separated the two germline ends. From germline, CDR1 is LNHDA and CDR2 SQIVND (reference sequence). The CDR3 runs to 16 residues. CDR3 sequence reads: CASLGAQEYSNQPQHF. As DNA, the CDR3 is TGTGCCAGTTTGGGGGCACAGGAATATAGCAATCAGCCCCAGCATTTT.

The chain couples TRBV7-3 to TRBJ2-3; 7 bases line up with TRBD1. The CDR3 spans 15 residues. Trimming removed 5 bases from V and 2 bases from J; junction bases left unmatched: 7. CDR1 and CDR2 (germline): SGHTA, FQGTGA. The CDR3 spells CASSPRGRPTDTQYF. In DNA, the CDR3 is TGTGCCAGCAGCCCCAGGGGGAGACCCACAGATACGCAGTATTTT.

The V gene is TRBV19, the J gene TRBJ1-2; 8 bases align to TRBD1. This CDR3 comprises 15 residues. The V segment lost 7 bases and the J segment 0 bases; nucleotides outside the gene matches: 7. CDR1 is LNHDA, CDR2 SQIVND, per germline (reference sequence). CDR3 region: CASNPTGAANYGYTF. CDR3 sequence (DNA): TGTGCCAGTAACCCGACAGGGGCGGCTAACTATGGCTACACCTTC.

The chain joins TRBV28 to TRBJ2-7; TRBD2 matches 9 bases. With 5 bases clipped from V and 2 bases from J, the junction kept 13 bases outside the gene matches. CDR3 size: 17 residues. Germline V gene data show CDR1 as MDHEN and CDR2 as SYDVKM. The CDR3 protein is CASSAAGGREGAYEQYF. As DNA, the CDR3 is TGTGCCAGCAGTGCCGCCGGGGGGCGGGAGGGAGCCTACGAGCAGTACTTC.

The rearrangement joins TRBV5-1 to TRBJ2-4; tentatively, D is TRBD2 (5 bases). The CDR3 contains 19 residues. The ends were cut back, 4 bases at V and 0 bases at J, with 23 bases in the middle. Germline lookup yields CDR1 SGHRS and CDR2 YFSETQ. Here the CDR3 reads CASSPTRGRGWEAKNIQYF. CDR3 DNA sequence: TGCGCCAGCAGCCCAACCCGAGGCCGGGGATGGGAAGCCAAAAACATTCAGTACTTC.

The chain joins TRBV28 to TRBJ1-2; D is undetermined. The V and J ends lost 4 bases and 8 bases respectively, with 14 bases between them. The CDR3 covers 13 residues. Per germline, CDR1 MDHEN and CDR2 SYDVKM. The CDR3: CASSSGFKEGYTF. The CDR3 coding sequence is TGTGCCAGCAGTTCCGGGTTCAAGGAGGGCTACACCTTC.

This chain connects TRBV5-1 to TRBJ1-2; TRBD1 aligns across 9 bases. This CDR3 has 15 residues. The junction had 7 bases not matched to a gene; V was cut back by 4 bases and J by 3 bases. From germline, CDR1 is SGHRS and CDR2 YFSETQ. This chain's CDR3 is CASSQGTGRHYGYTF. The CDR3 coding sequence is TGCGCCAGCAGCCAGGGGACAGGGCGACACTATGGCTACACCTTC. Drawing the rest from reference TRBV5-1 and TRBJ1-2, the complete variable domain is KAGVTQTPRYLIKTRGQQVTLSCSPISGHRSVSWYQQTPGQGLQFLFEYFSETQRNKGNFPGRFSGRQFSNSRSEMNVSTLELGDSALYLCASSQGTGRHYGYTFGSGTRLTVV.

This clone was counted between two and nine times. The V call is TRBV29-1, the J call TRBJ1-1; no firm D call. The CDR3 length is 11 residues. Trimming left V 5 bases short and J 7 bases short, with 11 bases between. Germline values: CDR1 SQVTM, CDR2 ANQGSEA. The CDR3 DNA reads as TGCAGCGTTCGGGGAAGTAATGAAGCTTTCTTT. Translation: CSVRGSNEAFF.

About this clone itself: One junction end does not reproduce the germline sequence, and a read error may be involved. The chain links TRBV5-6 to TRBJ2-3, with 8 bases that match TRBD2. CDR1 and CDR2 (germline): SGHDT, YYEEEE. The CDR3 consists of 14 residues. In DNA form, the CDR3 reads TGTGCCAGCAGCCCGGTGGCGGGAGGTCCTACGCGGTATTTT. It yields the protein CASSPVAGGPTRYF. Variable domain in full (rest from reference TRBV5-6 and TRBJ2-3): DAGVTQSPTHLIKTRGQQVTLRCSPKSGHDTVSWYQQALGQGPQFIFQYYEEEERQRGNFPDRFSGHQFPNYSSELNVNALLLGDSALYLCASSPVAGGPTRYFGPGTRLTVL.

This clone was detected a few times. The genes are TRBV20-1 and TRBJ1-1; D perhaps matches TRBD1 (5 bases). The germline V gene has CDR1 DFQATT and CDR2 SNEGSKA (reference sequence). This CDR3 contains 11 residues. V lost 3 bases to trimming and J lost 11 bases, with 13 bases between them. The CDR3 here is CSASRQGGAFF. The CDR3 bases are TGCAGTGCTAGTAGGCAGGGAGGCGCTTTCTTT.

In its sample, this clone was seen a few times. This sequence joins TRBV5-4 and TRBJ1-2; D remains ambiguous. Deletions cut 1 base from V and 8 bases from J, with 9 bases between. The length of the CDR3 is 12 residues. Germline CDR1 reads SGHNT; CDR2 reads YYREEE (reference sequence). CDR3 in amino acids: CASSLRPGGYTF. In nucleotides, the CDR3 is TGTGCCAGCAGCTTGAGGCCTGGGGGCTACACCTTC. The full variable domain, in which reference TRBV5-4 and TRBJ1-2 provide the parts outside the CDR3, is ETGVTQSPTHLIKTRGQQVTLRCSSQSGHNTVSWYQQALGQGPQFIFQYYREEENGRGNFPPRFSGLQFPNYSSELNVNALELDDSALYLCASSLRPGGYTFGSGTRLTVV.

The chain uses TRBV4-1 and TRBJ1-1; D is perhaps TRBD1 (5 bases). Germline V lookup: CDR1 MGHRA, CDR2 YSYEKL. CDR3 length: 16 residues. Between the trimmed V and J ends, which lost 4 bases and 0 bases, there was a span of 15 bases. The CDR3 loop is CASSPTPTELNTEAFF. CDR3 in DNA: TGCGCCAGCAGCCCCACCCCGACAGAGCTGAACACTGAAGCTTTCTTT.

The V call is TRBV5-1, the J call TRBJ1-1; no firm D call. Trimming shortened V by 0 bases and J by 7 bases, and 13 bases separated the two germline ends. CDR3 size: 14 residues. Germline V gives CDR1 SGHRS, CDR2 YFSETQ. CDR3 sequence reads: CASSLAPQDHEAFF. The CDR3 DNA is TGCGCCAGCAGCTTGGCCCCCCAGGACCATGAAGCTTTCTTT.

This clone showed up just a few times. The sample contains more than one DNA sequence encoding this CDR3. V and J are TRBV7-9 and TRBJ2-3; D call uncertain. CDR1 and CDR2 (germline): SEHNR, FQNEAQ (reference sequence). The length of the CDR3 is 14 residues. Trimming left V 0 bases short and J 0 bases short, with 4 bases between. The CDR3 sequence is CASSLAGSTDTQYF. For the CDR3, the DNA is TGTGCCAGCAGCTTAGCGGGTAGCACAGATACGCAGTATTTT.

The chain uses TRBV19 and TRBJ1-2; D gene ambiguous. This CDR3 has 13 residues. The germline V gene encodes CDR1 LNHDA and CDR2 SQIVND (reference sequence). Trimming removed 7 bases at V and 2 bases at J, with 11 bases between. CDR3 sequence: CASTPERNYGYTF. The CDR3, as DNA: TGTGCCAGTACCCCGGAAAGGAACTATGGCTACACCTTC.

This clone was observed a few times. The chain couples TRBV11-2 to TRBJ2-7, with D possibly TRBD1 on 5 matching bases. Germline-derived CDR1 and CDR2 are SGHAT and FQNNGV. The CDR3 totals 14 residues. The V end lost 2 bases, the J end lost 3 bases, and 11 bases lay between the germline ends. The DNA of the CDR3 is TGTGCCAGCAGCTTAATTCGCGACAGCTACGAGCAGTACTTC. This gives the protein CASSLIRDSYEQYF.

V and J are TRBV6-1 and TRBJ2-7; 8 bases map to TRBD2. The V segment lost 7 bases and the J segment 4 bases; nucleotides outside the gene matches: 6. CDR1 and CDR2 (germline): MNHNS, SASEGT. This CDR3 has 13 amino acids. The CDR3 bases are TGTGCCAGCACCCGGGAGGGGACATACGAGCAGTACTTC. Residues: CASTREGTYEQYF.

This clone was detected once. The chain is built from TRBV5-1 and TRBJ2-5; D remains unclear. V shed 0 bases and J shed 0 bases, with 12 bases lying between them. This CDR3 is 16 amino acids long. Per the germline V gene, CDR1 is SGHRS and CDR2 is YFSETQ. DNA of the CDR3: TGCGCCAGCAGCTTGGGATACTCCCGGTACCAAGAGACCCAGTACTTC. Translated, it gives CASSLGYSRYQETQYF.

This clone was recorded once. The V call is TRBV25-1, the J call TRBJ2-7, with 8 positions matching TRBD2. CDR3 length equals 17 residues. CDR1 and CDR2 from the germline V gene are MGHDK and SYGVNS. With 0 bases clipped from V and 2 bases from J, the junction kept 9 bases outside the gene matches. The CDR3 region is CASSEYIGAGVAYEQYF. CDR3 in DNA: TGTGCCAGCAGTGAATATATCGGAGCGGGGGTGGCCTACGAGCAGTACTTC.

The V gene is TRBV6-1, the J gene TRBJ1-3, with D possibly being TRBD1 (5 bases). The CDR3 sequence is 14 residues long. Trimming removed 6 bases at V and 0 bases at J, with 9 bases between. Germline values: CDR1 MNHNS, CDR2 SASEGT. The CDR3 region is CASSQGSSGNTIYF. DNA for the CDR3: TGTGCCAGCAGCCAGGGCAGCTCTGGAAACACCATATATTTT.

CDR3 DNA sequence: TGCGCCAGCCATGGTCAAGAGGGGGAAAAACTGTTTTTT. Its translation: CASHGQEGEKLFF. The J gene is TRBJ1-4, the V gene TRBV5-1, with D perhaps matching TRBD1 (5 bases). V lost 7 bases, J lost 8 bases, and 15 bases lay in between. CDR3 length: 13 amino acids. Germline CDR1 is SGHRS and CDR2 is YFSETQ. The whole variable domain, remainder taken from reference TRBV5-1 and TRBJ1-4, is KAGVTQTPRYLIKTRGQQVTLSCSPISGHRSVSWYQQTPGQGLQFLFEYFSETQRNKGNFPGRFSGRQFSNSRSEMNVSTLELGDSALYLCASHGQEGEKLFFGSGTQLSVL.

The chain links TRBV7-2 to TRBJ2-2, with D unclear. The CDR3 covers 13 residues. Trimming took off 4 bases at V and 6 bases at J, with 9 bases between the two ends. Looked up from germline, CDR1 is SGHTA and CDR2 is FQGNSA. DNA for the CDR3: TGTGCCAGCAGCTCTACAGTACCCGGGGAGCTGTTTTTT. Amino acids: CASSSTVPGELFF.

V is TRBV19 and J is TRBJ2-1; D remains unclear. Germline CDR1 and CDR2: LNHDA and SQIVND (reference sequence). V was cut by 2 bases and J by 5 bases, with 16 bases left in between. The CDR3 has 16 residues. The CDR3 DNA reads TGTGCCAGTAGTATAAATCAGGCAATGATAAACAATGAGCAGTTCTTC. Translating it yields CASSINQAMINNEQFF. The entire variable domain, with the rest obtained from reference TRBV19 and TRBJ2-1, is as follows: DGGITQSPKYLFRKEGQNVTLSCEQNLNHDAMYWYRQDPGQGLRLIYYSQIVNDFQKGDIAEGYSVSREKKESFPLTVTSAQKNPTAFYLCASSINQAMINNEQFFGPGTRLTVL.

The chain recombines TRBV4-1 with TRBJ1-2; D perhaps matches TRBD1 (5 bases). V was trimmed by 0 bases and J by 4 bases, leaving 12 bases between them. The length of the CDR3 is 15 residues. Germline V gene lookup returns CDR1 MGHRA and CDR2 YSYEKL. The chain's CDR3 is CASSQDFGHAYGYTF. CDR3 nucleotides: TGCGCCAGCAGCCAAGATTTTGGACACGCCTATGGCTACACCTTC.